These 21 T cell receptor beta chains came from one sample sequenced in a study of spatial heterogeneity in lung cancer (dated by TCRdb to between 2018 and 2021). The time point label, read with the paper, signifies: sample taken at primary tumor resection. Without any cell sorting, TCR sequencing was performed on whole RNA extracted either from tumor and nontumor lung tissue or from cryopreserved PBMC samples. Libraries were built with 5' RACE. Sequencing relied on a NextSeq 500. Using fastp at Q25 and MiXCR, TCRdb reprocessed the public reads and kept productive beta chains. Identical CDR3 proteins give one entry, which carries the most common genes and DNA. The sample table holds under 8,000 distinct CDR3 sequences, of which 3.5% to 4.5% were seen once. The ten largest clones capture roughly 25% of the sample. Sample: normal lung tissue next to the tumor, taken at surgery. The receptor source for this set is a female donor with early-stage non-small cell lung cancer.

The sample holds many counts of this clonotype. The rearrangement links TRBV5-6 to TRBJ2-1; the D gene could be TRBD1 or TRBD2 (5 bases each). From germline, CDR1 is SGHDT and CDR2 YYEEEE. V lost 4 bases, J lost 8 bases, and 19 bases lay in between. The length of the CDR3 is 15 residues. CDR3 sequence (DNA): TGTGCCAGCAGCCTCTTGCGGTCGAGGGGCGATGAGCAGTTCTTC. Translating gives CASSLLRSRGDEQFF.

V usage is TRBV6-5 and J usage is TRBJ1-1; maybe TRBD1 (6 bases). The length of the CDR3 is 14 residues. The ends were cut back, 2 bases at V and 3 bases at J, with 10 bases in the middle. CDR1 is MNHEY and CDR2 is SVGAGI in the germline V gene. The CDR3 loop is CASSYRDTYTEAFF. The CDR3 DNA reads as TGTGCCAGCAGTTACCGGGACACCTACACTGAAGCTTTCTTT.

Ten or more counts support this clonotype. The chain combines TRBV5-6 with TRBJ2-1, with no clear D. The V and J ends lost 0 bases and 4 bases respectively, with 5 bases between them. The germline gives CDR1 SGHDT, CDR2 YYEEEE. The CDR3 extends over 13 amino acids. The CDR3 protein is CASSLGAYNEQFF. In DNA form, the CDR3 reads TGTGCCAGCAGCTTGGGAGCATACAATGAGCAGTTCTTC.

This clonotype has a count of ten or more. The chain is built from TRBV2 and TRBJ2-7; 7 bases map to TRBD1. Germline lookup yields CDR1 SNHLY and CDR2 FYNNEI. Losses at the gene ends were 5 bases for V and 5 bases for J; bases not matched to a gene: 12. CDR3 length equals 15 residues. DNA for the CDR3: TGTGCCAGCAGTCCAAGACAGGGCGTCATCCACGAGCAGTACTTC. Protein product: CASSPRQGVIHEQYF.

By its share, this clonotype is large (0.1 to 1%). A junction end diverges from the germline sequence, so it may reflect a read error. CDR3 sequence (DNA): TGTGCCAGCAGCGAAGATGCAAATTCACCCCTCCACTTT. This codes for CASSEDANSPLHF. The V call is TRBV3-1, the J call TRBJ1-6, with D unclear. The length of the CDR3 is 13 residues. Germline CDR1 and CDR2: LGHDT and YNNKEL (reference sequence).

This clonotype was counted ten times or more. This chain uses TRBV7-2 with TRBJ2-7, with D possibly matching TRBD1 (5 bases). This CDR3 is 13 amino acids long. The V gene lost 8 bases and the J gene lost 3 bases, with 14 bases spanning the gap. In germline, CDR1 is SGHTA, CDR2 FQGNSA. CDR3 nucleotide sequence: TGTGCCAGCGCCGTAGGGCAGGGCTACGAGCAGTACTTC. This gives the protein CASAVGQGYEQYF. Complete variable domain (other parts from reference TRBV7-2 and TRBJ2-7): GAGVSQSPSNKVTEKGKDVELRCDPISGHTALYWYRQSLGQGLEFLIYFQGNSAPDKSGLPSDRFSAERTGGSVSTLTIQRTQQEDSAVYLCASAVGQGYEQYFGPGTRLTVT.

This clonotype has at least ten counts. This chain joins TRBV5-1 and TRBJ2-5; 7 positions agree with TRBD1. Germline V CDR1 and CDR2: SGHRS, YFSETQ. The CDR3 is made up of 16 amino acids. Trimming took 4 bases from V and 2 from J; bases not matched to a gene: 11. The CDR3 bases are TGCGCCAGCAGCCCAACCGGGACAGCGACTCAAGAGACCCAGTACTTC. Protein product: CASSPTGTATQETQYF.

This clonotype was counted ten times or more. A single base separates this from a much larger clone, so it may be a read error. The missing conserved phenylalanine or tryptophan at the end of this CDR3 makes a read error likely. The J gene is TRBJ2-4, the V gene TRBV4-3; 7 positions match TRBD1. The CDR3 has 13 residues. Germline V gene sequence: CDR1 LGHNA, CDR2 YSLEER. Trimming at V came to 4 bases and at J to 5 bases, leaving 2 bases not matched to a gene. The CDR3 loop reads CASSRDSENIQYS. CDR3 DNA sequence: TGCGCCAGCAGCCGGGACAGCGAAAACATTCAGTACTCC.

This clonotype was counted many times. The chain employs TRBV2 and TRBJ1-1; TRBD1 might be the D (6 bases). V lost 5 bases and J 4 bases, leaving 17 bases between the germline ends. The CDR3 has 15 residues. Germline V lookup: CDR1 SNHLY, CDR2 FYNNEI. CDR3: CASSPETGWGTEAFF. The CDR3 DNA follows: TGTGCCAGCAGTCCCGAGACAGGATGGGGCACTGAAGCTTTCTTT.

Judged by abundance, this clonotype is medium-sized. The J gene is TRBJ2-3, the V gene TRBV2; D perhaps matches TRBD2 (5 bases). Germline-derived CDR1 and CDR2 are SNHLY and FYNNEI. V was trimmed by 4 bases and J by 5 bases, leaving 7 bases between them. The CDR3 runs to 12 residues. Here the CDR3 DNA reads TGTGCCAGCAGTGGTAGCGTAGATACGCAGTATTTT. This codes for CASSGSVDTQYF.

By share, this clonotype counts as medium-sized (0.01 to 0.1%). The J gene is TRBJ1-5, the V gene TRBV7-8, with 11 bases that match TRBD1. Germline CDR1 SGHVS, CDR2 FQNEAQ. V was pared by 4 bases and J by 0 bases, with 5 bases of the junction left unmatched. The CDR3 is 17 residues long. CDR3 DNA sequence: TGTGCCAGCAGCTCTGGACAGGGGGCCCTTAGCAATCAGCCCCAGCATTTT. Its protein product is CASSSGQGALSNQPQHF. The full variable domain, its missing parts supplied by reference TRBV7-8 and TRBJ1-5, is GAGVSQSPRYKVAKRGQDVALRCDPISGHVSLFWYQQALGQGPEFLTYFQNEAQLDKSGLPSDRFFAERPEGSVSTLKIQRTQQEDSAVYLCASSSGQGALSNQPQHFGDGTRLSIL.

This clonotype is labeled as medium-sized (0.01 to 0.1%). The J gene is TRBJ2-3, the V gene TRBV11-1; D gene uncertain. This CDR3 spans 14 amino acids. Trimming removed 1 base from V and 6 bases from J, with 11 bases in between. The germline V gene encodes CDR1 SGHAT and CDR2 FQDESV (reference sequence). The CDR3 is CASSLEQSPDTQYF. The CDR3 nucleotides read TGTGCCAGCAGCTTAGAACAGTCACCCGATACGCAGTATTTT.

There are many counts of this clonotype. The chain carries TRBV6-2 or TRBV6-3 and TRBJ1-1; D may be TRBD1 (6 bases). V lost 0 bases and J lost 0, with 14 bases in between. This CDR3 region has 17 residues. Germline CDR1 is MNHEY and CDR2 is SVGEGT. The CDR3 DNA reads TGTGCCAGCAGTTACTCACAGGACAGATACATGAACACTGAAGCTTTCTTT. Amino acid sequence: CASSYSQDRYMNTEAFF.

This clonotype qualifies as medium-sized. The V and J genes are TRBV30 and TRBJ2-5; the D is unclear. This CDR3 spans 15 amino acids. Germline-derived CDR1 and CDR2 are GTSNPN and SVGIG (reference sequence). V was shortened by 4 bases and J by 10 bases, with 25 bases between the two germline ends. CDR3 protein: CAWTSGPRMATVQYF. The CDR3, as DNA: TGTGCCTGGACGAGTGGTCCCAGGATGGCGACGGTCCAGTACTTC.

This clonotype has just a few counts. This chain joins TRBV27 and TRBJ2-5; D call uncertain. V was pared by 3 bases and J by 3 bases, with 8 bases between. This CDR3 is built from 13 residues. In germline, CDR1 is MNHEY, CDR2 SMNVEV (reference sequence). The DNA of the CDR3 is TGTGCCAGCAGTTTGGGTCCGAAAGAGACCCAGTACTTC. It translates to CASSLGPKETQYF.

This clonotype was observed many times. CDR3 region: CSATLQGGPNTEAFF. The CDR3 DNA is TGCAGTGCTACCCTACAAGGGGGCCCTAACACTGAAGCTTTCTTT. V usage is TRBV20-1 and J usage is TRBJ1-1; TRBD1 matches at 7 bases. Trimming took 4 bases from V and 2 from J; bases not matched to a gene: 10. CDR3 length equals 15 residues. Germline values: CDR1 DFQATT, CDR2 SNEGSKA (reference sequence).

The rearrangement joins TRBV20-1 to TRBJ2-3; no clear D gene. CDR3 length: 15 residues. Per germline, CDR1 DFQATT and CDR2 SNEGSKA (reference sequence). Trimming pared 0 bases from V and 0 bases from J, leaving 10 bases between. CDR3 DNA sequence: TGCAGTGCTAGAGATCCGGTGACTAGCACAGATACGCAGTATTTT. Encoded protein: CSARDPVTSTDTQYF.

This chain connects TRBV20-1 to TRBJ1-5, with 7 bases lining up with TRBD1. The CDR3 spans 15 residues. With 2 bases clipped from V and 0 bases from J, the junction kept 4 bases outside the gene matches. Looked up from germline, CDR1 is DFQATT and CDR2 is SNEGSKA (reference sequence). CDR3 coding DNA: TGCAGTGCTAGATCCCGACAGGGTAGCAATCAGCCCCAGCATTTT. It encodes CSARSRQGSNQPQHF.

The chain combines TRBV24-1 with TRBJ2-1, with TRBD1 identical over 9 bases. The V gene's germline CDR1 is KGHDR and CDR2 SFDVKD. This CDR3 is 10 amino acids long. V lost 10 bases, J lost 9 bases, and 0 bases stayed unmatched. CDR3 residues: CATQGAEQFF. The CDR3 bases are TGTGCCACACAGGGGGCTGAGCAGTTCTTC.

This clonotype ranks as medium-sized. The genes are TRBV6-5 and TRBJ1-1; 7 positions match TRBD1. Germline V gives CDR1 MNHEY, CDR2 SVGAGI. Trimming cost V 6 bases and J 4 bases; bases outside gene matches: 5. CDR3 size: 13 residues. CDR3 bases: TGTGCCAGCAGGGTAACAGGGGCCACTGAAGCTTTCTTT. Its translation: CASRVTGATEAFF.

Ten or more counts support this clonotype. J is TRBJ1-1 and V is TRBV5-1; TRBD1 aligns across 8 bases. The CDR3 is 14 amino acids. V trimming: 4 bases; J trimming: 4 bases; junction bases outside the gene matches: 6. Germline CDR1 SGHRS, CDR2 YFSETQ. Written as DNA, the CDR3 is TGCGCCAGCAGCGCCGGACAGGGAGGCACTGAAGCTTTCTTT. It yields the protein CASSAGQGGTEAFF.